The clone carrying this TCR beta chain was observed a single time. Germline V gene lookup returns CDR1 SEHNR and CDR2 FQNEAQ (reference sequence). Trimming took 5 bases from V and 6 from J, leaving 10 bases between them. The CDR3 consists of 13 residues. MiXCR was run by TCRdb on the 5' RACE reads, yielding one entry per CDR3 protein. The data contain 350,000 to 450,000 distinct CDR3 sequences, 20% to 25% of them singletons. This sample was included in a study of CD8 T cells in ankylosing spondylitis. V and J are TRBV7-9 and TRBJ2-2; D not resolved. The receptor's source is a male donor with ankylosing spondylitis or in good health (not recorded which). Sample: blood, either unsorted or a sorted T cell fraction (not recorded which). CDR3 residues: CASSPSISGELFF. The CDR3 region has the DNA TGTGCCAGCAGCCCCAGTATATCCGGGGAGCTGTTTTTT.